What follows describes a single TCR beta chain. Systemic immunosuppression or a history of autoimmune disease excluded patients. This record belongs to a study of OX40 agonist ivuxolimab in advanced cancers. TCRdb's table, derived via immunoSEQ multiplex PCR, lists solely in-frame clones and lacks some. The table includes tens of thousands of clones, around 90% detected once. This material consisted of CD4+ or CD8+ T cells sorted from blood, taken in a trial of the OX40 agonist ivuxolimab. The receptor was isolated from an adult with an advanced solid tumor such as melanoma, head and neck, liver or kidney cancer.

CDR3 amino acids: CASSNSGTETQYF. The DNA for the CDR3 is TGTGCCAGCAGCAATAGCGGGACTGAGACCCAGTACTTC. The V gene is TRBV7-3, the J gene TRBJ2-5; 8 nucleotides align to TRBD2. Germline lookup yields CDR1 SGHTA and CDR2 FQGTGA. This CDR3 contains 13 residues. The J segment lost 5 bases and the V segment lost 5 bases, leaving 4 bases of the junction unmatched.